Listed below are T cell receptor beta chains from one sample, sequenced in a study of blood T cell repertoires in COVID-19. The data were produced by immunoSEQ multiplex PCR, yet TCRdb's version contains in-frame clones alone and is incomplete. Among 330,000 or so clones listed, about 90% were seen once. The sequenced sample was PBMCs or T cells enriched from blood (not recorded which). The receptor source for this set is a woman aged 25-40 years who had been exposed to COVID-19. CDR3s include the opening cysteine and the closing phenylalanine or tryptophan. Each record gives: CDR3 DNA, CDR3 protein, J gene, V gene, clone size, D gene. D genes are given only for firm matches. The listing skips clone size in some rows; elsewhere it reads once, few, many or a size class.

CDR3 DNA: TGTGCCAGCAGCTGGGACACCAGGGGGACCGGGGAGCTGTTTTTT
CDR3 protein: CASSWDTRGTGELFF
J gene: TRBJ2-2
V gene: TRBV5-6
clone size: -
D gene: TRBD1

CDR3 DNA: TGTGCCAGCCAGACGGGACAGGGGGGGATCGGGGAGCTGTTTTTT
CDR3 protein: CASQTGQGGIGELFF
J gene: TRBJ2-2
V gene: TRBV19
clone size: -
D gene: TRBD1

CDR3 DNA: TGTGCCAGCAGCCAAGGGACAATTCGGGAGCTGTTTTTT
CDR3 protein: CASSQGTIRELFF
J gene: TRBJ2-2
V gene: TRBV16
clone size: -
D gene: -

CDR3 DNA: TGTGCCAGCAGTTTGGACAGGGTCCACGAGCAGTACTTC
CDR3 protein: CASSLDRVHEQYF
J gene: TRBJ2-7
V gene: TRBV14
clone size: -
D gene: TRBD1

CDR3 DNA: TGCGCCAGCAGCTCTGACAGGGTCTCCTACAATGAGCAGTTCTTC
CDR3 protein: CASSSDRVSYNEQFF
J gene: TRBJ2-1
V gene: TRBV5-1
clone size: -
D gene: TRBD1

CDR3 DNA: TGTGCCAGCAGCGGCGTGTTAGCGGGAACCACAGATACGCAGTATTTT
CDR3 protein: CASSGVLAGTTDTQYF
J gene: TRBJ2-3
V gene: TRBV4-2
clone size: -
D gene: TRBD2

CDR3 DNA: TGTGCCACCAGTCCAAGACAGACCTCCGACGAGCAGTACTTC
CDR3 protein: CATSPRQTSDEQYF
J gene: TRBJ2-7
V gene: TRBV24-1
clone size: -
D gene: -

CDR3 DNA: TGTGCCAGCAGCTCGCGGGGGCACGGTGAGCAGTTCTTC
CDR3 protein: CASSSRGHGEQFF
J gene: TRBJ2-1
V gene: TRBV13
clone size: -
D gene: -

CDR3 DNA: TGTGCCAGCAGCTTAGACCGGGGACAGGGAAGTGCCTCACCCCTCCACTTT
CDR3 protein: CASSLDRGQGSASPLHF
J gene: TRBJ1-6
V gene: TRBV7-2
clone size: -
D gene: TRBD1

CDR3 DNA: TGTGCCGCGGGACTAGCGGGAGTCCAAGAGACCCAGTACTTC
CDR3 protein: CAAGLAGVQETQYF
J gene: TRBJ2-5
V gene: TRBV19
clone size: -
D gene: TRBD2

CDR3 DNA: TGTGCCAGCAGCCCAGACCACCGGACTAGTAACCCTGAGCAGTTCTTC
CDR3 protein: CASSPDHRTSNPEQFF
J gene: TRBJ2-1
V gene: TRBV9
clone size: -
D gene: TRBD2

CDR3 DNA: TGTGCCAGCAGCCTAACGGGAGTACCGATCGATGAGCAGTTCTTC
CDR3 protein: CASSLTGVPIDEQFF
J gene: TRBJ2-1
V gene: TRBV6-5
clone size: -
D gene: -

CDR3 DNA: TGTGCCAGCAGCTCCTCCGGGGCGGGAGGGAACTACGAGCAGTACTTC
CDR3 protein: CASSSSGAGGNYEQYF
J gene: TRBJ2-7
V gene: TRBV13
clone size: -
D gene: TRBD2

CDR3 DNA: TGTGCCAGCAGCTTTACTAGCGGCTCCTACAATGAGCAGTTCTTC
CDR3 protein: CASSFTSGSYNEQFF
J gene: TRBJ2-1
V gene: TRBV11-1
clone size: -
D gene: TRBD2

CDR3 DNA: TGTGCCAGCAGTTACGGGGAGTCTGGGGCCAACGTCCTGACTTTC
CDR3 protein: CASSYGESGANVLTF
J gene: TRBJ2-6
V gene: TRBV6-5
clone size: -
D gene: -

CDR3 DNA: TGTGCCAGCAGCGCCGGGACAACTGGGTGGACAGATACGCAGTATTTT
CDR3 protein: CASSAGTTGWTDTQYF
J gene: TRBJ2-3
V gene: TRBV9
clone size: -
D gene: -

CDR3 DNA: TGTGCCAGCAGTACTACAAGCAATGAGCAGTTCTTC
CDR3 protein: CASSTTSNEQFF
J gene: TRBJ2-1
V gene: TRBV12-3/TRBV12-4
clone size: -
D gene: -

CDR3 DNA: TGTGCCAGCAGTGGCAGTTCGGCTAGTGAGCAGTTCTTC
CDR3 protein: CASSGSSASEQFF
J gene: TRBJ2-1
V gene: TRBV27
clone size: -
D gene: -

CDR3 DNA: TGTGCCAGCAGTTGGACAGGGAGAACCAAAGAGACCCAGTACTTC
CDR3 protein: CASSWTGRTKETQYF
J gene: TRBJ2-5
V gene: TRBV28
clone size: -
D gene: TRBD1

CDR3 DNA: TGCGCCAGCAGCTTGGACGCGGCGAACACTGAAGCTTTCTTT
CDR3 protein: CASSLDAANTEAFF
J gene: TRBJ1-1
V gene: TRBV5-1
clone size: -
D gene: -

CDR3 DNA: TGTGCCTGGGAGCTCGGCCGGACAGGGGTGTTGGGCTACACCTTC
CDR3 protein: CAWELGRTGVLGYTF
J gene: TRBJ1-2
V gene: TRBV30
clone size: -
D gene: TRBD1

CDR3 DNA: TGTGCCAGCATCCCCGGGACAGGAGCTATCGAGCAGTACTTC
CDR3 protein: CASIPGTGAIEQYF
J gene: TRBJ2-7
V gene: TRBV7-9
clone size: -
D gene: TRBD1

CDR3 DNA: TGTGCCAGCAGCTTGTCGGGGGGCCGTGGCTACACCTTC
CDR3 protein: CASSLSGGRGYTF
J gene: TRBJ1-2
V gene: TRBV11-3
clone size: once
D gene: -

CDR3 DNA: TGCAGTGCCTCGCGCGGCACCATATATTTT
CDR3 protein: CSASRGTIYF
J gene: TRBJ1-3
V gene: TRBV20-1
clone size: -
D gene: -

CDR3 DNA: TGTGCCAGAGACATGGCGGCGGGGGGGCCCTACAATGAGCAGTTCTTC
CDR3 protein: CARDMAAGGPYNEQFF
J gene: TRBJ2-1
V gene: TRBV19
clone size: -
D gene: TRBD2

CDR3 DNA: TGTGCCAGCGAACAGGGTTGGGCCAAAAACATTCAGTACTTC
CDR3 protein: CASEQGWAKNIQYF
J gene: TRBJ2-4
V gene: TRBV6-5
clone size: -
D gene: -

CDR3 DNA: TGTGCCAGCAGCTTACAGGGGACAGATACGCAGTATTTT
CDR3 protein: CASSLQGTDTQYF
J gene: TRBJ2-3
V gene: TRBV7-2
clone size: -
D gene: -

CDR3 DNA: TGTGCCAGCAGTTCCTCGGGACAGGCTGGTGGCTACACCTTC
CDR3 protein: CASSSSGQAGGYTF
J gene: TRBJ1-2
V gene: TRBV27
clone size: once
D gene: TRBD1

CDR3 DNA: TGCGCCAGCAGCTTGGTGGGCAGTTCTGGAAACACCATATATTTT
CDR3 protein: CASSLVGSSGNTIYF
J gene: TRBJ1-3
V gene: TRBV5-1
clone size: -
D gene: -

CDR3 DNA: TGTGCCAGCGGTACAGGGTACACTGAAGCTTTCTTT
CDR3 protein: CASGTGYTEAFF
J gene: TRBJ1-1
V gene: TRBV2
clone size: -
D gene: -

CDR3 DNA: TGCGCCAGCAGCCAAACAGGGAGTGAAGCTTTCTTT
CDR3 protein: CASSQTGSEAFF
J gene: TRBJ1-1
V gene: TRBV5-1
clone size: -
D gene: -

CDR3 DNA: TGCAGTGCTAGGGCCCAAGAGACCCAGTACTTC
CDR3 protein: CSARAQETQYF
J gene: TRBJ2-5
V gene: TRBV20-1
clone size: -
D gene: -

CDR3 DNA: TGTGCCAGCAGCTTGGGAGGGACTGTGGCCACAGATACGCAGTATTTT
CDR3 protein: CASSLGGTVATDTQYF
J gene: TRBJ2-3
V gene: TRBV11-3
clone size: few
D gene: TRBD2

CDR3 DNA: TGCAGCGTGAGGGGGTTACAGGTGGCTGAAGCTTTCTTT
CDR3 protein: CSVRGLQVAEAFF
J gene: TRBJ1-1
V gene: TRBV29-1
clone size: -
D gene: -

CDR3 DNA: TGCGCCAGCAGCCCCCGGGACAGGGGGCGATCAGGCACTGAAGCTTTCTTT
CDR3 protein: CASSPRDRGRSGTEAFF
J gene: TRBJ1-1
V gene: TRBV5-1
clone size: -
D gene: TRBD1

CDR3 DNA: TGTGCCAGCAGCCAAGATGCGGGAGCTGCTTCGCAGTACTTC
CDR3 protein: CASSQDAGAASQYF
J gene: TRBJ2-7
V gene: TRBV14
clone size: -
D gene: TRBD2

CDR3 DNA: TGTGCCTGGAGTGTTGGGCTAGCATCGAAGGGTGAGCAGTTCTTC
CDR3 protein: CAWSVGLASKGEQFF
J gene: TRBJ2-1
V gene: TRBV30
clone size: -
D gene: -

CDR3 DNA: TGTGCCAGCAGCCCCCGGGTTGACGGTGGCTACACCTTC
CDR3 protein: CASSPRVDGGYTF
J gene: TRBJ1-2
V gene: TRBV7-8
clone size: -
D gene: -

CDR3 DNA: TGTGCCAGCAGTTACTCGTCGGGGGATCAGCCCCAGCATTTT
CDR3 protein: CASSYSSGDQPQHF
J gene: TRBJ1-5
V gene: TRBV6-5
clone size: -
D gene: -

CDR3 DNA: TGTGCCAGCAGTTTAGTTTTGTTTGAGGAGCAGTTCTTC
CDR3 protein: CASSLVLFEEQFF
J gene: TRBJ2-1
V gene: TRBV12-3/TRBV12-4
clone size: -
D gene: -

CDR3 DNA: TGTGCCAGCAGCCTCCTTCAGGGGTTGGGAGAAAAACTGTTTTTT
CDR3 protein: CASSLLQGLGEKLFF
J gene: TRBJ1-4
V gene: TRBV7-9
clone size: -
D gene: -

CDR3 DNA: TGTGCCAGCAGTTTTAGCGGAGGGGAGACCCAGTACTTC
CDR3 protein: CASSFSGGETQYF
J gene: TRBJ2-5
V gene: TRBV6-5
clone size: -
D gene: -